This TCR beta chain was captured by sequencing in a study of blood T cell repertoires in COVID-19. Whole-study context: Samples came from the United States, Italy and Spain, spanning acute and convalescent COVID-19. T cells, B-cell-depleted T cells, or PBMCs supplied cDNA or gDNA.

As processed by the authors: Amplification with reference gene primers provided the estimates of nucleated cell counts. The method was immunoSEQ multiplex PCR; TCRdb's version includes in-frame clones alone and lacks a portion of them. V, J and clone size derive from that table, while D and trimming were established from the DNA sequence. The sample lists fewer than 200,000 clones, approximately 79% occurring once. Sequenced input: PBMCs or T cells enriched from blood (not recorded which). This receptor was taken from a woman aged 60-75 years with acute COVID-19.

The CDR3 sequence: CASSWLAGTLYNEQFF. The CDR3 coding sequence is TGTGCCAGCAGTTGGCTAGCGGGGACCCTCTACAATGAGCAGTTCTTC. This sequence joins TRBV6-2 or TRBV6-3 and TRBJ2-1; 9 bases align to TRBD2. CDR3 length equals 16 residues. V shed 4 bases and J 3 bases; nucleotides not matched to a gene: 7. Germline V gives CDR1 MNHEY, CDR2 SVGEGT.